These T cell receptor beta chains were read from a single sample in a study of cytomegalovirus exposure and HLA in healthy donors. TCRdb's table, derived via immunoSEQ multiplex PCR, lists solely in-frame clones and lacks some. The sample consists of about 180,000 clones, around 83% of them appearing once. The source material was PBMCs. The source is a girl aged 2 to 10 in good health and CMV-seropositive. CDR3s include the opening cysteine and the closing phenylalanine or tryptophan. The D gene is left open where the match is weak. For some rows the clone size is stated as once, few or many, or as a class when expanded; others skip it.

DNA,CDR3,size,D,V,length,J
TGTGCCAGCAGCGTAGATCAGCGGGAGACCCAGTACTTC,CASSVDQRETQYF,NA,NA,TRBV9,13,TRBJ2-5
TGTGCCAGTATGGGGGGGGGTCGAGATACGCAGTATTTT,CASMGGGRDTQYF,NA,TRBD2,TRBV19,13,TRBJ2-3
TGTGCCAGCAGCTCAAGGACAGGGGGGAACACTGAAGCTTTCTTT,CASSSRTGGNTEAFF,NA,TRBD1,TRBV7-9,15,TRBJ1-1
TGTGCCAGCAGCCAAGATGGGACTTCGCGGCAGTTCTTC,CASSQDGTSRQFF,NA,NA,TRBV14,13,TRBJ2-1
TGTGCTAGTGGTTCCAGGGGTCTCGGGGAGCTGTTTTTT,CASGSRGLGELFF,NA,NA,TRBV12-5,13,TRBJ2-2
TGTGCCAGCAGCTTATCCCGACAGGGAGGCGAGCAGTACTTC,CASSLSRQGGEQYF,NA,NA,TRBV13,14,TRBJ2-7
TGTGCCAGCAGTCCTACCCGACTAGCGGGAGGGTACAATGAGCAGTTCTTC,CASSPTRLAGGYNEQFF,NA,TRBD2,TRBV28,17,TRBJ2-1
TGTGCCAGCAGCCGGATCCCCCCCCAGGGGGATGGCTACACCTTC,CASSRIPPQGDGYTF,few,TRBD1,TRBV6-6,15,TRBJ1-2
TGCGCCAGCAGGGAGGGGTCAGGATCTTATGAGCAGTTCTTC,CASREGSGSYEQFF,few,NA,TRBV5-1,14,TRBJ2-1
TGCGCCAGCAGCGAAAGGACAGGGATCGAGGAGCAGTTCTTC,CASSERTGIEEQFF,NA,TRBD1,TRBV5-1,14,TRBJ2-1
TGTGCCAGCAGCTTGGTTGGTCTAGCGAGCCAAGAGACCCAGTACTTC,CASSLVGLASQETQYF,NA,NA,TRBV5-4,16,TRBJ2-5
TGTGCCAGCAGTTTGGAAGGGACTTACTCTGGAAACACCATATATTTT,CASSLEGTYSGNTIYF,NA,NA,TRBV6-5,16,TRBJ1-3
TGTGCCAGCAGTGATAGCCGGGGAATCATCCACGAGCAGTACTTC,CASSDSRGIIHEQYF,NA,NA,TRBV6-1,15,TRBJ2-7
TGTGCCAGCAGCTTAGTTTGGACAGGTGAGCAGTTCTTC,CASSLVWTGEQFF,NA,TRBD1,TRBV7-2,13,TRBJ2-1
TGTGCCAGCAGCTTAACGGGCGGGGGGACTGGCACAGATACGCAGTATTTT,CASSLTGGGTGTDTQYF,NA,TRBD2,TRBV7-3,17,TRBJ2-3
TGTGCCAGCAGCTTATACATTTCGGTCGGGGATACGCAGTATTTT,CASSLYISVGDTQYF,NA,NA,TRBV7-2,15,TRBJ2-3
TGTGCCAGCAGCCTAGACGGGAGTAATGAGCAGTTCTTC,CASSLDGSNEQFF,NA,NA,TRBV7-8,13,TRBJ2-1
TGTGCCAGCAGCTGGCGAGGGAGTAAAGCCTACAATGAGCAGTTCTTC,CASSWRGSKAYNEQFF,NA,NA,TRBV11-2,16,TRBJ2-1
TGCGCCAGCAGCTTGTCAGGCACAAAGGGCGGGGGTGGCTACACCTTC,CASSLSGTKGGGGYTF,NA,NA,TRBV5-1,16,TRBJ1-2
TGTGCCAGCAGCCAACCAGGGTCGACTGAAGCTTTCTTT,CASSQPGSTEAFF,once,NA,TRBV13,13,TRBJ1-1
TGTGCCAGCAGCGTACGACAGGGTCCCTATAATTCACCCCTCCACTTT,CASSVRQGPYNSPLHF,NA,TRBD1,TRBV9,16,TRBJ1-6
TGCGCCAGCAGCTTGGCCCCCAGGGGAAGCACAGATACGCAGTATTTT,CASSLAPRGSTDTQYF,once,NA,TRBV5-1,16,TRBJ2-3
TGTGCCAGCAGCTTGGTCCCCGGGAGCAAATGGGAAGAGACCCAGTACTTC,CASSLVPGSKWEETQYF,NA,NA,TRBV5-6,17,TRBJ2-5
TGTTCCAGCAGCTTAAACCGACAGGAGAACACAGATACGCAGTATTTT,CSSSLNRQENTDTQYF,once,NA,TRBV7-9,16,TRBJ2-3
TGTGCCACCAGCAGCGGGACTAACTCCTACGAGCAGTACTTC,CATSSGTNSYEQYF,NA,TRBD2,TRBV15,14,TRBJ2-7
TGTGCCAGCAGCTTAGACAGGAACTGGGGCTACGAGCAGTACTTC,CASSLDRNWGYEQYF,NA,NA,TRBV7-2,15,TRBJ2-7
TGTGCCAGCAGCGTAGAGGGGGCCTCCTACAATGAGCAGTTCTTC,CASSVEGASYNEQFF,NA,TRBD1,TRBV9,15,TRBJ2-1
TGTGCCAGCGCTCCGGGGGGGGGCCCCCTCCACTTT,CASAPGGGPLHF,NA,NA,TRBV7-8,12,TRBJ1-6
TGCGCCAGCAGCTTGAACAGCTTGAACACTGAAGCTTTCTTT,CASSLNSLNTEAFF,NA,NA,TRBV5-1,14,TRBJ1-1
TGCAGTGCTAGAGATCTCCATGAGCAGTTCTTC,CSARDLHEQFF,NA,NA,TRBV20-1,11,TRBJ2-1
TGTGCCAGCAGGGACAGGGGGCCGCCTGGGGAGCTGTTTTTT,CASRDRGPPGELFF,few,TRBD1,TRBV6-1,14,TRBJ2-2
TGTGCCAGCAGCCAGGGTAGCGGGGGGTACAATGAGCAGTTCTTC,CASSQGSGGYNEQFF,once,TRBD2,TRBV7-2,15,TRBJ2-1
TGTGCCAGCAGCCTGCGGGGGTCCCATGAGCAGTACTTC,CASSLRGSHEQYF,few,TRBD2,TRBV5-6,13,TRBJ2-7
TGTGCCAGCAGCTTAGTTTATGGAAACACCATATATTTT,CASSLVYGNTIYF,NA,NA,TRBV11-2,13,TRBJ1-3
TGCGCCAGCAGCGCAGCGGAGACCCAGTACTTC,CASSAAETQYF,NA,NA,TRBV5-1,11,TRBJ2-5
TGCGCCAGCAGCCACCGGGACAGGGGTGGCTACACCTTC,CASSHRDRGGYTF,few,TRBD1,TRBV5-1,13,TRBJ1-2
TGTGCCAGCGCCAAGCGGGATCACTACGAGCAGTACTTC,CASAKRDHYEQYF,NA,TRBD2,TRBV6-6,13,TRBJ2-7